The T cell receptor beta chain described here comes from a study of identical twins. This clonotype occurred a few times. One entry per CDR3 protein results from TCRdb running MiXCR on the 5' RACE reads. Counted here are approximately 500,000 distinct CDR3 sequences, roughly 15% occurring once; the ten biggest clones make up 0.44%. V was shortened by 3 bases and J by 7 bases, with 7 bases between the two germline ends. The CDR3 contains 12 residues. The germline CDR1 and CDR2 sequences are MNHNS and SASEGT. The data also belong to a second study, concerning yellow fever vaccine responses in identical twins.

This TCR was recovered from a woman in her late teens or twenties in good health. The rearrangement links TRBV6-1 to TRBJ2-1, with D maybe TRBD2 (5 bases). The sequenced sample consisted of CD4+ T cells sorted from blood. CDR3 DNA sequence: TGTGCCAGCAGTGAGGACTGGAATGAGCAGTTCTTC. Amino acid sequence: CASSEDWNEQFF.